The 23 T cell receptor beta chains listed next were all sequenced from one sample in a study of T-cell memory formation after mild COVID-19. One entry per CDR3 protein results from TCRdb running MiXCR on the 5' RACE reads. The data contain roughly 450,000 distinct CDR3 sequences, about 20% of them singletons. Sequencing was carried out using PBMCs or a T cell subset sorted from them (not recorded which). The receptors originated from an adult woman who had mild COVID-19 (a few samples of this study predate the infection). Cell type and time point are not known.

V and J are TRBV5-1 and TRBJ1-4; 10 nucleotides agree with TRBD1. V trimming: 0 bases; J trimming: 7 bases; junction bases outside the gene matches: 12. The CDR3 sequence is 18 residues long. Germline V gene lookup returns CDR1 SGHRS and CDR2 YFSETQ. CDR3 DNA: TGCGCCAGCAGCTTGGAGCTCGGACAGGGGGAAGGAAGTGAAAAACTGTTTTTT. It translates to CASSLELGQGEGSEKLFF.

This clonotype showed up just a few times. This CDR3 is CASSYSGAPLEQYF. CDR3 nucleotides: TGTGCCAGCAGTTACTCAGGGGCCCCTTTGGAGCAGTACTTC. The chain combines TRBV6-5 with TRBJ2-7, with D tentatively TRBD1 (5 bases). This CDR3 is 14 amino acids long. V was cut by 0 bases and J by 7 bases, with 13 bases left in between. CDR1 is MNHEY, CDR2 SVGAGI, per germline.

V is TRBV4-2 and J is TRBJ1-5, with D possibly being TRBD1 (5 bases). The germline V gene has CDR1 LGHNA and CDR2 YNFKEQ. The CDR3 has 16 amino acids. V was trimmed by 0 bases and J by 2 bases, leaving 11 bases between them. CDR3 protein: CASSQDGATRNQPQHF. CDR3 DNA: TGTGCCAGCAGCCAAGATGGGGCAACTCGCAATCAGCCCCAGCATTTT.

The chain has TRBV12-3 or TRBV12-4 and TRBJ1-2, with D possibly matching TRBD1 (5 bases). The CDR3 covers 16 residues. Trimming cost V 6 bases and J 0 bases, with 17 bases left between them. The CDR3 DNA sequence: TGTGCCAGCAGGTGGAGGGGAGGGGATGCTAACTATGGCTACACCTTC. It encodes CASRWRGGDANYGYTF.

This clonotype was counted only a few times. The genes are TRBV6-6 and TRBJ1-2; the match to TRBD1 covers 9 bases. In germline, CDR1 is MNHNY, CDR2 SVGAGI (reference sequence). V lost 4 bases and J lost 8; bases outside the gene matches: 5. The CDR3 sequence is 13 residues long. CDR3: CASSSRDRVGYTF. In DNA, the CDR3 is TGTGCCAGCAGTTCCCGGGACAGGGTGGGCTACACCTTC.

This chain connects TRBV5-6 to TRBJ2-7, with a possible D match to TRBD2 (6 bases). The CDR3 extends over 13 amino acids. The germline V and J ends were trimmed by 0 bases and 6 bases, with 10 bases remaining between them. CDR1 and CDR2 (germline): SGHDT, YYEEEE. CDR3 sequence (DNA): TGTGCCAGCAGCTTGGAACTAGCTCCCGAGCAGTACTTC. It yields the protein CASSLELAPEQYF. The full variable domain, in which reference TRBV5-6 and TRBJ2-7 provide the parts outside the CDR3, is DAGVTQSPTHLIKTRGQQVTLRCSPKSGHDTVSWYQQALGQGPQFIFQYYEEEERQRGNFPDRFSGHQFPNYSSELNVNALLLGDSALYLCASSLELAPEQYFGPGTRLTVT.

This clonotype was observed at least ten times. The chain recombines TRBV5-1 with TRBJ2-7; 12 bases fit TRBD2. After removal of 5 bases from V and 5 bases from J, the junction contained 8 bases not matched to a gene. The CDR3 extends over 15 amino acids. Germline V CDR1 and CDR2: SGHRS, YFSETQ. CDR3 protein: CASRTLAGGFHEQYF. CDR3 DNA: TGCGCCAGCAGGACTCTAGCGGGAGGGTTCCACGAGCAGTACTTC. Supplemented by reference TRBV5-1 and TRBJ2-7, the full variable domain reads KAGVTQTPRYLIKTRGQQVTLSCSPISGHRSVSWYQQTPGQGLQFLFEYFSETQRNKGNFPGRFSGRQFSNSRSEMNVSTLELGDSALYLCASRTLAGGFHEQYFGPGTRLTVT.

The table lists this clonotype with a few counts. The rearrangement links TRBV15 to TRBJ1-5; 8 positions agree with TRBD1. The V gene's germline CDR1 is LNHNV and CDR2 YYDKDF (reference sequence). The V and J ends lost 2 bases and 3 bases, in that order; junction bases with no gene match: 6. This CDR3 has 16 amino acids. CDR3 protein: CATSRSNRGFNQPQHF. The CDR3 DNA follows: TGTGCCACCAGCAGATCCAACAGGGGGTTCAATCAGCCCCAGCATTTT.

The J gene is TRBJ1-1, the V gene TRBV15; D ambiguous. The CDR3 covers 16 residues. Per germline, CDR1 LNHNV and CDR2 YYDKDF (reference sequence). Trimming left V 1 base short and J 0 bases short, with 12 bases between. CDR3 residues: CATSRAGRGMNTEAFF. For the CDR3, the DNA is TGTGCCACCAGCAGAGCGGGGAGAGGCATGAACACTGAAGCTTTCTTT. Supplemented by reference TRBV15 and TRBJ1-1, the full variable domain reads DAMVIQNPRYQVTQFGKPVTLSCSQTLNHNVMYWYQQKSSQAPKLLFHYYDKDFNNEADTPDNFQSRRPNTSFCFLDIRSPGLGDTAMYLCATSRAGRGMNTEAFFGQGTRLTVV.

This clonotype occurred a few times. This chain links TRBV24-1 with TRBJ2-2, with TRBD1 as a possible D gene (6 bases). Trimming cost V 4 bases and J 6 bases, with 14 bases left between them. The CDR3 is 15 amino acids. The germline gives CDR1 KGHDR, CDR2 SFDVKD. The chain's CDR3 is CATSESGVRPGELFF. The CDR3 bases are TGTGCCACCAGTGAATCAGGGGTGAGGCCCGGGGAGCTGTTTTTT.

This chain links TRBV6-1 with TRBJ2-5, with unresolved D. This CDR3 is built from 15 residues. V lost 4 bases to trimming and J lost 1 base, with 13 bases between them. Germline V CDR1 and CDR2: MNHNS, SASEGT. The CDR3 DNA follows: TGTGCCAGCAGTGTTAAGAACCCAGTCCAAGAGACCCAGTACTTC. Amino acids: CASSVKNPVQETQYF.

This clonotype was picked up a small number of times. The chain joins TRBV7-2 to TRBJ1-1; D unclear. The CDR3 covers 15 residues. CDR1 is SGHTA, CDR2 FQGNSA, per germline. V was shortened by 6 bases and J by 1 base, with 15 bases between the two germline ends. The CDR3 is CASRPSHLGNTEAFF. CDR3 bases: TGTGCCAGCAGACCCTCCCACCTGGGGAACACTGAAGCTTTCTTT.

This clonotype was seen a handful of times. The chain employs TRBV6-4 and TRBJ2-3; 10 nucleotides agree with TRBD1. V was clipped by 6 bases and J by 5 bases; unmatched bases: 11. This CDR3 region has 16 residues. The germline CDR1 and CDR2 sequences are MRHNA and SNTAGT. CDR3 residues: CASRNPDRGRLDTQYF. As DNA, the CDR3 is TGTGCCAGCAGGAACCCCGACAGGGGGCGTTTAGATACGCAGTATTTT.

Only a few counts were recorded for this clonotype. The chain employs TRBV15 and TRBJ1-3; TRBD1 aligns across 9 bases. Trimming took 0 bases from V and 2 from J; bases not matched to a gene: 5. Germline CDR1 LNHNV, CDR2 YYDKDF (reference sequence). This CDR3 is 17 amino acids long. In DNA, the CDR3 is TGTGCCACCAGCAGAGACCCGGGACAGGGAACTGGAAACACCATATATTTT. Protein: CATSRDPGQGTGNTIYF.

The gene calls are TRBV7-3 and TRBJ2-1; TRBD2 aligns across 8 bases. With 1 base clipped from V and 4 bases from J, the junction kept 15 bases outside the gene matches. Germline CDR1 and CDR2: SGHTA and FQGTGA. The CDR3 runs to 19 residues. The CDR3: CASSLKPLGSGSRYNEQFF. In DNA form, the CDR3 reads TGTGCCAGCAGCTTAAAACCCCTGGGGAGCGGGAGTCGGTACAATGAGCAGTTCTTC.

This chain uses TRBV14 with TRBJ2-1, with unresolved D. Trimming stripped 0 bases from V and 6 bases from J, with 15 bases between. This CDR3 has 16 amino acids. The germline V gene has CDR1 SGHDN and CDR2 FVKESK. The CDR3 coding sequence is TGTGCCAGCAGCCAAGATCATTTCAGCGCTTTCAATGAGCAGTTCTTC. Translation gives CASSQDHFSAFNEQFF.

The chain employs TRBV5-1 and TRBJ2-5; D gene unclear. CDR1 and CDR2 from the germline V gene are SGHRS and YFSETQ. Trimming shortened V by 9 bases and J by 5 bases, and 17 bases separated the two germline ends. The CDR3 contains 13 residues. The CDR3 DNA reads TGCGCCAACAATCCAGGTCTGGCGGAGACCCAGTACTTC. This translates into CANNPGLAETQYF. Based on the CDR3 plus reference TRBV5-1 and TRBJ2-5, the full variable domain is KAGVTQTPRYLIKTRGQQVTLSCSPISGHRSVSWYQQTPGQGLQFLFEYFSETQRNKGNFPGRFSGRQFSNSRSEMNVSTLELGDSALYLCANNPGLAETQYFGPGTRLLVL.

The V call is TRBV12-3 or TRBV12-4, the J call TRBJ1-5; D is ambiguous. CDR3 length: 14 residues. The V end lost 3 bases, the J end lost 1 base, and 7 bases lay between the germline ends. CDR3 bases: TGTGCCAGCAGTTTTTGGGAGAGCAATCAGCCCCAGCATTTT. This gives the protein CASSFWESNQPQHF.

This chain connects TRBV5-6 to TRBJ1-1; D call uncertain. The V end lost 2 bases, the J end lost 5 bases, and 16 bases lay between the germline ends. CDR1 and CDR2 from the germline V gene are SGHDT and YYEEEE. CDR3 length: 15 amino acids. The CDR3 region has the DNA TGTGCCAGCAGCTTCGATATGGGGTGGTTGACTGAAGCTTTCTTT. This sequence encodes CASSFDMGWLTEAFF.

This clonotype came up a few times. V usage is TRBV7-6 and J usage is TRBJ1-1; D possibly corresponds to TRBD1 (6 bases). Germline V CDR1 and CDR2: SGHVS, FNYEAQ. V was cut by 3 bases and J by 10 bases, with 12 bases left in between. This CDR3 contains 12 residues. The chain's CDR3 is CASSFLTGGAFF. In DNA, the CDR3 is TGTGCCAGCAGCTTCTTGACAGGAGGAGCTTTCTTT. Drawing the rest from reference TRBV7-6 and TRBJ1-1, the complete variable domain is GAGVSQSPRYKVTKRGQDVALRCDPISGHVSLYWYRQALGQGPEFLTYFNYEAQQDKSGLPNDRFSAERPEGSISTLTIQRTEQRDSAMYRCASSFLTGGAFFGQGTRLTVV.

This clonotype was picked up a small number of times. V usage is TRBV6-5 and J usage is TRBJ2-5, with TRBD1 matching over 7 bases. The germline V gene has CDR1 MNHEY and CDR2 SVGAGI. With V trimmed by 2 bases and J by 5 bases, 8 bases remained unmatched. The CDR3 loop spans 15 amino acids. The CDR3 loop is CASSYDRVGKETQYF. CDR3 in DNA: TGTGCCAGCAGTTACGACAGGGTTGGTAAGGAGACCCAGTACTTC.

This chain links TRBV10-3 with TRBJ2-3; 12 bases fit TRBD1. Germline assignment: CDR1 ENHRY and CDR2 SYGVKD. The CDR3 is 14 residues long. J was trimmed by 3 bases and V by 10 bases; bases with no gene match: 5. This CDR3 is CATGTGGFTDTQYF. The CDR3 DNA sequence: TGTGCCACCGGGACAGGGGGCTTTACAGATACGCAGTATTTT.

This chain uses TRBV7-8 with TRBJ2-7, with D tentatively TRBD2 (5 bases). Trimming left V 8 bases short and J 6 bases short, with 11 bases between. The CDR3 length is 11 residues. The germline V gene encodes CDR1 SGHVS and CDR2 FQNEAQ. The CDR3 nucleotides read TGTGCCAGCCTAGCTCTGGGCGAGCAGTACTTC. It is translated as CASLALGEQYF.